The next 5 T cell receptor beta chains were all read from a single sample in a study of blood T cell repertoires in COVID-19. The repertoire was sequenced with immunoSEQ multiplex PCR; TCRdb's copy has only in-frame clones and lacks some. This table has roughly 140,000 clones, 80% appearing once. Sequencing was carried out using peripheral blood. Source of these receptors: a man between 65 and 85 years old who had recovered from COVID-19.

This rearrangement joins TRBV19 to TRBJ2-2, with D maybe TRBD2 (5 bases). Germline CDR1 reads LNHDA; CDR2 reads SQIVND (reference sequence). This CDR3 comprises 17 residues. V was cut by 5 bases and J by 1 base, with 17 bases left in between. CDR3 nucleotides: TGTGCCAGTAGTGCCCCCGGGAAGACGGGGAACACCGGGGAGCTGTTTTTT. As protein: CASSAPGKTGNTGELFF.

The chain is built from TRBV27 and TRBJ2-1; 8 bases fit TRBD2. This CDR3 is 15 amino acids long. The V gene's germline CDR1 is MNHEY and CDR2 SMNVEV (reference sequence). Trimming removed 1 base from V and 6 bases from J; junction bases left unmatched: 5. CDR3 in amino acids: CASSLWWRGANEQFF. In nucleotides, the CDR3 is TGTGCCAGCAGTTTATGGTGGCGGGGGGCCAATGAGCAGTTCTTC.

The CDR3 sequence: CASSFLGEQFF. CDR3 nucleotide sequence: TGCGCCAGCAGCTTTCTAGGTGAGCAGTTCTTC. This chain links TRBV5-1 with TRBJ2-1; no definite D call. The CDR3 spans 11 residues. The germline V and J ends were trimmed by 2 bases and 9 bases, with 6 bases remaining between them. Germline CDR1 is SGHRS and CDR2 is YFSETQ. The entire variable domain, with the rest obtained from reference TRBV5-1 and TRBJ2-1, is as follows: KAGVTQTPRYLIKTRGQQVTLSCSPISGHRSVSWYQQTPGQGLQFLFEYFSETQRNKGNFPGRFSGRQFSNSRSEMNVSTLELGDSALYLCASSFLGEQFFGPGTRLTVL.

The J gene is TRBJ2-3, the V gene TRBV5-1, with 10 bases that match TRBD1. This CDR3 is 14 amino acids long. The ends lost 7 bases at V and 4 bases at J; junction bases unmatched: 6. Germline V CDR1 and CDR2: SGHRS, YFSETQ. The CDR3 region has the DNA TGCGCCAGCTCCGAGACAGGGGGCGCAGATACGCAGTATTTT. Protein sequence: CASSETGGADTQYF.

The V call is TRBV12-5, the J call TRBJ2-3, with 9 bases fitting TRBD2. Unmatched junction bases numbered 6, after V lost 4 bases and J lost 10 bases. This CDR3 spans 13 amino acids. CDR1 LGHNT and CDR2 FRNRAP come from the germline V gene. In DNA form, the CDR3 reads TGTGCTAGTGGTTCCTTAGCGGGGGCGGCGCAGTATTTT. Amino acid sequence: CASGSLAGAAQYF.